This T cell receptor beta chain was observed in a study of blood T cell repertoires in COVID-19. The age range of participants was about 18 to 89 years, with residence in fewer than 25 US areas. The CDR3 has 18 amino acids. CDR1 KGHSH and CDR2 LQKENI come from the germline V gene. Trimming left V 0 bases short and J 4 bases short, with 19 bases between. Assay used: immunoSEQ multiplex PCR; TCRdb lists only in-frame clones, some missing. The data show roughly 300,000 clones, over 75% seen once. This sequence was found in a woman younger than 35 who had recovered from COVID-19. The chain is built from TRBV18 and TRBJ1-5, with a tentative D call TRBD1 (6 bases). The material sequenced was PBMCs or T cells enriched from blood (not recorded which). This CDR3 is CASSPPVEGEYENQPQHF. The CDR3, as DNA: TGTGCCAGCTCACCACCGGTTGAGGGGGAGTATGAAAATCAGCCCCAGCATTTT.